This record looks at one TCR beta chain sequence and its context. The antigen remains unidentified. Germline CDR1 reads LGHNA; CDR2 reads YSLEER. The V end lost 0 bases, the J end lost 4 bases, and 10 bases lay between the germline ends. The CDR3 contains 15 residues. Produced via immunoSEQ multiplex PCR; TCRdb's table is partial and in-frame only. The table records approximately 88,000 clones, about nine tenths of them present only once. This sample was included in a study of T cell responses to AZD1222 COVID-19 vaccine. Study outcomes and limitations: Samples come after the peak T cell response, not at day 14.

The chain uses TRBV4-3 and TRBJ1-3, with D perhaps TRBD1 (6 bases). The input for sequencing was peripheral blood, taken 28 days after the second AZD1222 dose. The source is an adult who received the AZD1222 COVID-19 vaccine. This CDR3 reads CASSQEQGWGNTIYF. In DNA form, the CDR3 reads TGCGCCAGCAGCCAAGAGCAGGGGTGGGGAAACACCATATATTTT.